Below are 6 T cell receptor beta chains sequenced from a single sample in a study of T cell repertoires in cytomegalovirus infection. One entry per CDR3 protein results from TCRdb running MiXCR on the reads. Counted here are roughly 200,000 distinct CDR3 sequences, about a sixth occurring once; the ten biggest clones make up 20% to 25%. Input material: CD8+ T cells from PBMCs. These receptors were taken from a human donor in good health (CMV status not recorded). Some clones in this sample may be carry-over from other donors' samples.

This clonotype was seen only a few times. V is TRBV6-2 or TRBV6-3 and J is TRBJ2-5; D gene unclear. The CDR3 extends over 12 amino acids. Germline V gene sequence: CDR1 MNHEY, CDR2 SVGEGT. The V end was cut by 0 bases, the J end by 10 bases, with 9 bases between. CDR3 coding DNA: TGTGCCAGCAGTTACTCGAACCACGGCCAGTACTTC. Translating it yields CASSYSNHGQYF.

The rearrangement joins TRBV7-9 to TRBJ2-5; D might be TRBD1 (6 bases). V lost 4 bases to trimming and J lost 9 bases, with 12 bases between them. There are 12 residues in the CDR3. Germline V gene lookup returns CDR1 SEHNR and CDR2 FQNEAQ (reference sequence). This CDR3 is CASSSPGVAQYF. Here the CDR3 DNA reads TGTGCCAGCAGCTCGCCAGGGGTGGCCCAGTACTTC.

The rearrangement uses TRBV7-3 and TRBJ2-1, with TRBD1 identical over 10 bases. V lost 3 bases, J lost 8 bases, and 7 bases stayed unmatched. The CDR3 has 15 residues. CDR1 and CDR2 from the germline V gene are SGHTA and FQGTGA. The CDR3 protein is CASSLSGTGVHEQFF. Here the CDR3 DNA reads TGTGCCAGCAGCTTGTCCGGGACAGGGGTTCATGAGCAGTTCTTC.

V is TRBV7-2 and J is TRBJ1-2; 7 positions agree with TRBD1. CDR3 length: 17 residues. V dropped 5 bases and J dropped 1; count of bases not matched to a gene: 13. Germline V gene sequence: CDR1 SGHTA, CDR2 FQGNSA. DNA of the CDR3: TGTGCCAGCAGCCCGCTCATTGCAGGGGGACTTAACTATGGCTACACCTTC. This codes for CASSPLIAGGLNYGYTF.

This clonotype was recorded a few times. V usage is TRBV7-8 and J usage is TRBJ2-1; D call uncertain. Between the trimmed V and J ends, which lost 5 bases and 4 bases, there was a span of 6 bases. CDR1 is SGHVS, CDR2 FQNEAQ, per germline. The CDR3 sequence is 12 residues long. The CDR3, as DNA: TGTGCCAGCAGCCCCGAGTACAATGAGCAGTTCTTC. It is translated as CASSPEYNEQFF.

In its sample, this clonotype was seen a few times. This chain connects TRBV7-2 to TRBJ2-2, with D hard to call. The CDR3 contains 16 residues. V was cut by 0 bases and J by 4 bases, with 12 bases left in between. Germline loops: CDR1 SGHTA, CDR2 FQGNSA. The CDR3 nucleotides read TGTGCCAGCAGCTTAGCCTCGCTACAAGTCACCGGGGAGCTGTTTTTT. Amino acid sequence: CASSLASLQVTGELFF.